This entry lists 10 T cell receptor beta chains sequenced from one sample in a study of vaccination and CD4 T cells after COVID-19. Their recognized antigens are unknown. As for treatment: approximately 9-day PBMC culture with coronavirus spike peptide pools or control peptides (ViraFEST assay). Sequencing of the DNA from cultured CD4+ T cells was carried out with the Oncomine TCR Beta short-read assay. TCRdb re-called the PCR reads through MiXCR, storing one row per CDR3 protein. The table shows roughly 20,000 distinct CDR3 sequences, with under 60% occurring only once. The sequencing sample was made of CD4+ T cells from blood, cultured in vitro. All receptors come from a human donor who had recovered from COVID-19.

The chain recombines TRBV19 with TRBJ2-1; D is possibly TRBD2 (6 bases). Trimming removed 3 bases at V and 0 bases at J, with 12 bases between. This CDR3 spans 16 amino acids. The germline V gene encodes CDR1 LNHDA and CDR2 SQIVND (reference sequence). The CDR3 sequence: CASSIGGISSYNEQFF. The CDR3 DNA follows: TGTGCCAGTAGTATCGGAGGGATCAGCTCCTACAATGAGCAGTTCTTC. Full variable domain (remainder filled in from reference TRBV19 and TRBJ2-1): DGGITQSPKYLFRKEGQNVTLSCEQNLNHDAMYWYRQDPGQGLRLIYYSQIVNDFQKGDIAEGYSVSREKKESFPLTVTSAQKNPTAFYLCASSIGGISSYNEQFFGPGTRLTVL.

This clonotype was detected a few times. The J gene is TRBJ2-4, the V gene TRBV12-3 or TRBV12-4; D may be TRBD2 (5 bases). Deletions cut 5 bases from V and 6 bases from J, with 14 bases between. The CDR3 consists of 14 residues. CDR3 region: CASSRWETGNIQYF. CDR3 nucleotides: TGTGCCAGCAGTAGATGGGAGACGGGAAACATTCAGTACTTC.

The gene calls are TRBV6-1 and TRBJ2-5; 8 nucleotides match TRBD1. V lost 6 bases, J lost 5 bases, and 14 bases stayed unmatched. CDR1 and CDR2 (germline): MNHNS, SASEGT. The CDR3 length is 16 residues. The CDR3 sequence is CASSRRPWTGWETQYF. DNA of the CDR3: TGTGCCAGCAGCCGCCGGCCATGGACAGGGTGGGAGACCCAGTACTTC.

The chain uses TRBV6-1 and TRBJ2-2, with 8 bases aligning to TRBD1. V dropped 6 bases and J dropped 7; count of bases not matched to a gene: 7. The CDR3 length is 14 residues. Germline V gives CDR1 MNHNS, CDR2 SASEGT. CDR3 protein: CASRGQGAIGELFF. CDR3 in DNA: TGTGCCAGCAGGGGGCAGGGGGCAATCGGGGAGCTGTTTTTT.

The chain employs TRBV9 and TRBJ2-5, with D perhaps TRBD1 (6 bases). The CDR3 runs to 14 residues. With 4 bases removed from V and 5 bases from J, the gap between germline ends came to 15 bases. Germline-derived CDR1 and CDR2 are SGDLS and YYNGEE. CDR3 in DNA: TGTGCCAGCAGCCCGCAGCAGGGGAAGGAGACCCAGTACTTC. It is translated as CASSPQQGKETQYF.

The chain links TRBV6-1 to TRBJ1-1; D remains ambiguous. In germline, CDR1 is MNHNS, CDR2 SASEGT. The CDR3 has 11 amino acids. V lost 6 bases and J lost 1, with 3 bases in between. The CDR3: CASRKNTEAFF. Written as DNA, the CDR3 is TGTGCCAGCAGGAAGAACACTGAAGCTTTCTTT.

This clonotype has a handful of counts. The chain has TRBV7-2 and TRBJ1-2; D may be TRBD1 (6 bases). Per the germline V gene, CDR1 is SGHTA and CDR2 is FQGNSA. This CDR3 has 15 amino acids. Trimming took 1 base from V and 3 from J, leaving 12 bases between them. The CDR3 DNA reads as TGTGCCAGCAGCTTAGAACAGGGAGGGTACTATGGCTACACCTTC. Translating gives CASSLEQGGYYGYTF.

This clonotype was picked up a small number of times. V usage is TRBV27 and J usage is TRBJ1-2; unclear D gene. CDR3 length: 13 amino acids. The V and J ends lost 6 bases and 1 base respectively, with 9 bases between them. Germline V lookup: CDR1 MNHEY, CDR2 SMNVEV (reference sequence). CDR3 sequence reads: CASSRGGNYGYTF. The CDR3 DNA reads as TGTGCCAGCAGCCGGGGTGGTAACTATGGCTACACCTTC.

As regards this clonotype: Germline and junction disagree at one end, which may indicate a read error. The chain recombines TRBV19 with TRBJ2-7; D possibly matches TRBD1 or TRBD2 (5 bases each). Germline V gives CDR1 LNHDA, CDR2 SQIVND (reference sequence). There are 13 residues in the CDR3. CDR3 in amino acids: CATARDGNYERYF. CDR3 in DNA: TGTGCCACCGCCCGGGACGGTAACTACGAGCGGTACTTC.

This clonotype was counted a few times. This chain joins TRBV27 and TRBJ1-6, with D possibly TRBD1 on 5 matching bases. V lost 8 bases and J 7 bases, leaving 18 bases between the germline ends. The CDR3 is made up of 15 amino acids. The germline V gene has CDR1 MNHEY and CDR2 SMNVEV (reference sequence). For the CDR3, the DNA is TGTGCCAGCTCCCCGGCGGGCAAGGGGAATTCACCCCTCCACTTT. It yields the protein CASSPAGKGNSPLHF.